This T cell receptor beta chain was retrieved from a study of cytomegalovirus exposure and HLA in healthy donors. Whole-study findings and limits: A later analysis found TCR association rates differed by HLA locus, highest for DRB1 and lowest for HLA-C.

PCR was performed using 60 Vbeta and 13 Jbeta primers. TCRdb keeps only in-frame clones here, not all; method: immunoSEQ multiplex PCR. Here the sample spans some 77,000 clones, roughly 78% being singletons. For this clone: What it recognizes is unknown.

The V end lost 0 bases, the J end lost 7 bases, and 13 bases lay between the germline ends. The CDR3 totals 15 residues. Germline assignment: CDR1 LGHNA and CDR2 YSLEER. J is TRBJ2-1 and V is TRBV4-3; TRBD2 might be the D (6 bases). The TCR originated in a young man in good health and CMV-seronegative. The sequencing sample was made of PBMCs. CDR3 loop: CASSQDSLAGNEQFF. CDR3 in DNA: TGCGCCAGCAGCCAAGATTCTCTCGCGGGGAATGAGCAGTTCTTC.